A single sample gave rise to the 20 T cell receptor beta chains below, sequenced in a study of human T cells and chemical hapten exposure. Time point in this sample: patch test 1, 2 weeks after DPC sensitization. Treatment noted: therapeutic diphenylcyclopropenone sensitization with weekly scalp DPC. MiXCR was run by TCRdb on the RACE reads, yielding one entry per CDR3 protein. The table has approximately 82,000 distinct CDR3 sequences, about 12% seen once; the top ten hold under 4%. The sequencing used whole blood, collected in connection with sensitization to the hapten diphenylcyclopropenone (DPC). The receptors were sampled from a woman aged 55 to 70 with alopecia areata. Some clones in this sample may be carry-over from other donors' samples.

CDR3 nucleotide sequence: TGTGCCAGCAGTTTTGTCCCTGGGGCCAACGTCCTGACTTTC. Residues: CASSFVPGANVLTF. The chain employs TRBV12-3 or TRBV12-4 and TRBJ2-6; D gene uncertain. This CDR3 is built from 14 residues. V lost 3 bases and J 2 bases, leaving 5 bases between the germline ends.

The table lists this clonotype with a few counts. The chain joins TRBV6-5 to TRBJ1-2, with 7 nucleotides matching TRBD1. V dropped 6 bases and J dropped 4; count of bases not matched to a gene: 11. This CDR3 has 15 amino acids. CDR1 is MNHEY and CDR2 is SVGAGI in the germline V gene. The CDR3 nucleotides are TGTGCCAGCAGACCCGGTACAGGGGAGGCCTATGGCTACACCTTC. Its protein product is CASRPGTGEAYGYTF.

The rearrangement joins TRBV5-1 to TRBJ1-1; 10 bases align to TRBD1. Germline trimming cut 4 bases from V and 0 bases from J; bases unmatched to any gene: 9. CDR3 size: 17 residues. Germline CDR1 and CDR2: SGHRS and YFSETQ. The CDR3 is CASSTGDRGNMNTEAFF. In DNA, the CDR3 is TGCGCCAGCAGCACCGGGGACAGGGGAAACATGAACACTGAAGCTTTCTTT.

This clonotype came up a few times. V is TRBV5-6 and J is TRBJ2-7; 10 bases are a match to TRBD1. CDR3 length equals 18 residues. J was trimmed by 4 bases and V by 4 bases; bases with no gene match: 17. Germline V gives CDR1 SGHDT, CDR2 YYEEEE. Here the CDR3 reads CASSPPRSPGTGVYEQYF. The CDR3 nucleotides are TGTGCCAGCAGCCCCCCGAGGAGCCCCGGGACAGGGGTTTACGAGCAGTACTTC.

The sample holds many counts of this clonotype. The chain employs TRBV4-1 and TRBJ1-5; 8 bases agree with TRBD1. CDR1 and CDR2 from the germline V gene are MGHRA and YSYEKL. The V and J ends lost 0 bases and 3 bases, in that order; junction bases with no gene match: 13. The CDR3 is made up of 19 amino acids. CDR3 protein: CASSQETGALMSINQPQHF. The CDR3, as DNA: TGCGCCAGCAGCCAAGAGACAGGGGCCCTAATGTCGATCAATCAGCCCCAGCATTTT.

This clonotype turned up a few times. The rearrangement uses TRBV27 and TRBJ1-4; 12 bases align to TRBD1. The V segment lost 5 bases and the J segment 10 bases; nucleotides outside the gene matches: 5. This CDR3 is 14 amino acids long. Germline CDR1 MNHEY, CDR2 SMNVEV (reference sequence). The CDR3 DNA reads as TGTGCCAGCAGTATGCCGGGACAGGGGGCAAAACTGTTTTTT. Amino acids: CASSMPGQGAKLFF.

The sample holds many counts of this clonotype. The chain recombines TRBV7-6 with TRBJ1-1, with 8 bases fitting TRBD1. Germline V gene data show CDR1 as SGHVS and CDR2 as FNYEAQ. The ends lost 2 bases at V and 0 bases at J; junction bases unmatched: 11. The length of the CDR3 is 18 residues. For the CDR3, the DNA is TGTGCCAGCAGCTTAAGGTCAGGGGGCTCGGGAATGAACACTGAAGCTTTCTTT. It specifies CASSLRSGGSGMNTEAFF.

V usage is TRBV18 and J usage is TRBJ1-2; possibly TRBD1 for D (5 bases). Trimming removed 2 bases at V and 8 bases at J, with 9 bases between. CDR3 length equals 12 residues. CDR1 and CDR2 (germline): KGHSH, LQKENI. This CDR3 is CASSPGRDGYTF. For the CDR3, the DNA is TGTGCCAGCTCACCAGGCAGGGACGGCTACACCTTC. Using reference TRBV18 and TRBJ1-2 for the parts outside the CDR3, the full variable domain is NAGVMQNPRHLVRRRGQEARLRCSPMKGHSHVYWYRQLPEEGLKFMVYLQKENIIDESGMPKERFSAEFPKEGPSILRIQQVVRGDSAAYFCASSPGRDGYTFGSGTRLTVV.

V and J are TRBV12-3 or TRBV12-4 and TRBJ2-3, with D possibly matching TRBD1 (5 bases). The CDR3 contains 13 residues. Between the trimmed V and J ends, which lost 4 bases and 4 bases, there was a span of 9 bases. The CDR3 sequence: CASSSTVPDTQYF. For the CDR3, the DNA is TGTGCCAGCAGTTCGACAGTTCCAGATACGCAGTATTTT.

The chain couples TRBV30 to TRBJ2-2, with D tentatively TRBD1 (6 bases). V lost 5 bases, J lost 3 bases, and 16 bases lay in between. Germline V gene sequence: CDR1 GTSNPN, CDR2 SVGIG (reference sequence). The CDR3 runs to 15 residues. This CDR3 is CAWGTGTSYTGELFF. CDR3 coding DNA: TGTGCCTGGGGGACCGGGACATCGTACACCGGGGAGCTGTTTTTT.

The chain uses TRBV10-3 and TRBJ1-4; unclear D gene. Germline CDR1 reads ENHRY; CDR2 reads SYGVKD. Trimming pared 4 bases from V and 5 bases from J, leaving 11 bases between. The CDR3 is made up of 14 amino acids. CDR3 loop: CAISATERNEKLFF. The DNA for the CDR3 is TGTGCCATCAGTGCGACGGAAAGAAATGAAAAACTGTTTTTT.

At least ten counts were recorded for this clonotype. This sequence joins TRBV20-1 and TRBJ1-2, with 8 bases identical to TRBD1. The CDR3 loop spans 15 amino acids. J gave up 4 bases and V 0 bases, and 7 bases lay outside the gene matches. Germline V lookup: CDR1 DFQATT, CDR2 SNEGSKA (reference sequence). CDR3 bases: TGCAGTGCTAGAGATTCCGCCACAGGGGGCTATGGCTACACCTTC. This translates into CSARDSATGGYGYTF.

This clonotype was seen a handful of times. This chain connects TRBV3-1 to TRBJ2-3; D is ambiguous. CDR1 and CDR2 (germline): LGHDT, YNNKEL (reference sequence). The CDR3 totals 17 residues. The ends were cut back, 0 bases at V and 4 bases at J, with 17 bases in the middle. Here the CDR3 DNA reads TGTGCCAGCAGCCAAGAAAGTACTCGCCAAAGTGCAGATACGCAGTATTTT. Translated, it gives CASSQESTRQSADTQYF.

Only a few counts were recorded for this clonotype. V usage is TRBV20-1 and J usage is TRBJ2-1; 9 nucleotides agree with TRBD2. Per the germline V gene, CDR1 is DFQATT and CDR2 is SNEGSKA (reference sequence). With 5 bases clipped from V and 0 bases from J, the junction kept 8 bases outside the gene matches. This CDR3 is 16 amino acids long. The CDR3 DNA is TGCAGTGCTCCGCGTCTAGCGGGACGCTCCTACAATGAGCAGTTCTTC. Translated: CSAPRLAGRSYNEQFF.

Many counts were recorded for this clonotype. This chain joins TRBV7-2 and TRBJ2-2, with a weak D call TRBD1 (5 bases). The V gene's germline CDR1 is SGHTA and CDR2 FQGNSA. V was pared by 5 bases and J by 5 bases, with 9 bases between. The CDR3 has 13 residues. Written as DNA, the CDR3 is TGTGCCAGCAGCGTTCAGGGTACCGGGGAGCTGTTTTTT. Its protein is CASSVQGTGELFF.

This clonotype was counted ten times or more. The chain has TRBV2 and TRBJ2-7, with unresolved D. Germline lookup yields CDR1 SNHLY and CDR2 FYNNEI. Deletions cut 4 bases from V and 3 bases from J, with 7 bases between. The CDR3 has 12 amino acids. The CDR3 is CASSVSYYEQYF. The DNA for the CDR3 is TGTGCCAGCAGTGTGAGCTACTACGAGCAGTACTTC.

A few counts support this clonotype. The chain uses TRBV18 and TRBJ2-3; D remains unclear. This CDR3 spans 14 amino acids. Per the germline V gene, CDR1 is KGHSH and CDR2 is LQKENI. The germline V and J ends were trimmed by 1 base and 1 base, with 6 bases remaining between them. CDR3 amino acids: CASSPRPRTDTQYF. The CDR3 DNA is TGTGCCAGCTCACCACGGCCTCGCACAGATACGCAGTATTTT.

The table lists this clonotype with a few counts. The chain joins TRBV20-1 to TRBJ2-7; D tentatively reads TRBD1 or TRBD2 (5 bases each). This CDR3 has 15 residues. Deletions cut 3 bases from V and 0 bases from J, with 15 bases between. Germline V CDR1 and CDR2: DFQATT, SNEGSKA (reference sequence). This CDR3 reads CSASGDQLNSYEQYF. For the CDR3, the DNA is TGCAGTGCTAGTGGGGACCAGCTGAACTCCTACGAGCAGTACTTC.

The chain joins TRBV6-5 to TRBJ1-2; perhaps TRBD1 as D (6 bases). Germline loops: CDR1 MNHEY, CDR2 SVGAGI. The ends were cut back, 6 bases at V and 8 bases at J, with 16 bases in the middle. The CDR3 consists of 13 residues. This chain's CDR3 is CASSKQGRRGYTF. CDR3 DNA: TGTGCCAGCAGCAAACAGGGTCGTCGGGGCTACACCTTC.

The rearrangement uses TRBV6-2 or TRBV6-3 and TRBJ2-7; 7 positions match TRBD1. The ends lost 10 bases at V and 4 bases at J; junction bases unmatched: 7. CDR1 is MNHEY, CDR2 SVGEGT, per germline. The CDR3 has 12 residues. CDR3: CAIQTGVYEQYF. CDR3 DNA: TGTGCCATACAAACAGGGGTGTACGAGCAGTACTTC.